The 15 T cell receptor beta chains listed next were all sequenced from one sample in a study of blood T cell repertoires in COVID-19. The repertoire was sequenced with immunoSEQ multiplex PCR; TCRdb's copy has only in-frame clones and lacks some. The table records around 130,000 clones, under 90% of them present only once. The sample taken for sequencing was peripheral blood. These receptors were obtained from a man in his fifties or sixties with acute or convalescent COVID-19.

J is TRBJ2-2 and V is TRBV19, with D maybe TRBD2 (5 bases). The CDR3 runs to 14 residues. CDR1 and CDR2 from the germline V gene are LNHDA and SQIVND (reference sequence). Trimming pared 11 bases from V and 4 bases from J, leaving 17 bases between. CDR3 nucleotide sequence: TGTGCCTCAGAGCCGAGACTAAGCACCGGGGAGCTGTTTTTT. Translated: CASEPRLSTGELFF.

The chain uses TRBV2 and TRBJ1-2; D unresolved. V dropped 2 bases and J dropped 1 base, with 8 bases sitting between them. The length of the CDR3 is 14 residues. Germline values: CDR1 SNHLY, CDR2 FYNNEI. The chain's CDR3 is CASSEQDNNYGYTF. CDR3 coding DNA: TGTGCCAGCAGTGAACAGGATAATAACTATGGCTACACCTTC.

The gene calls are TRBV7-2 and TRBJ2-7; TRBD2 matches at 8 bases. Germline CDR1 and CDR2: SGHTA and FQGNSA. J was trimmed by 4 bases and V by 5 bases; bases with no gene match: 10. The CDR3 contains 15 residues. The CDR3 reads CASSPQAGEHYEQYF. The CDR3 nucleotides are TGTGCCAGCAGCCCCCAAGCGGGAGAACATTACGAGCAGTACTTC.

The chain has TRBV29-1 and TRBJ2-1; no reliable D call. The CDR3 has 10 residues. Germline V lookup: CDR1 SQVTM, CDR2 ANQGSEA. Trimming took 7 bases from V and 9 from J, leaving 10 bases between them. CDR3 sequence: CSGSEREQFF. CDR3 bases: TGCAGCGGTAGTGAGCGTGAGCAGTTCTTC.

The rearrangement uses TRBV7-9 and TRBJ2-1, with 16 bases matching TRBD2. J lost 9 bases, V lost 4 bases, and 6 bases had no gene match. From germline, CDR1 is SEHNR and CDR2 FQNEAQ (reference sequence). The CDR3 has 16 amino acids. For the CDR3, the DNA is TGTGCCAGCAGCTCGCCCGGGACTAGCGGGAGGGGTGAGCAGTTCTTC. Translating gives CASSSPGTSGRGEQFF.

This clone was observed once. This rearrangement joins TRBV10-3 to TRBJ1-4, with 11 bases aligning to TRBD1. The CDR3 contains 15 residues. V was clipped by 0 bases and J by 8 bases; unmatched bases: 2. CDR1 ENHRY and CDR2 SYGVKD come from the germline V gene. The CDR3, as DNA: TGTGCCATCAGTGAGTCAGGACAGGGGGCGGAAAAACTGTTTTTT. This encodes CAISESGQGAEKLFF.

The genes are TRBV19 and TRBJ1-1; D unresolved. Between the trimmed V and J ends, which lost 2 bases and 1 base, there was a span of 5 bases. The CDR3 sequence is 13 residues long. CDR1 and CDR2 from the germline V gene are LNHDA and SQIVND (reference sequence). CDR3 bases: TGTGCCAGTAGTATATCAGGGAACACTGAAGCTTTCTTT. Amino acids: CASSISGNTEAFF.

The gene calls are TRBV10-3 and TRBJ1-1; D not resolved. Germline values: CDR1 ENHRY, CDR2 SYGVKD. V was pared by 2 bases and J by 4 bases, with 11 bases between. The CDR3 totals 14 residues. In DNA, the CDR3 is TGTGCCATCAGTGAGCCGCCTCCGGGCACTGAAGCTTTCTTT. Protein sequence: CAISEPPPGTEAFF.

V usage is TRBV6-6 and J usage is TRBJ1-2, with no clear D. Germline V gene data show CDR1 as MNHNY and CDR2 as SVGAGI (reference sequence). The CDR3 runs 14 residues. V was clipped by 2 bases and J by 3 bases, with 10 bases between them. The CDR3 loop reads CASSYPGNDYGYTF. CDR3 bases: TGTGCCAGCAGTTACCCCGGGAACGACTATGGCTACACCTTC.

CDR3 sequence reads: CASSPNSDNEQFF. The CDR3 DNA sequence: TGTGCCAGCTCACCAAACTCGGACAATGAGCAGTTCTTC. This chain links TRBV18 with TRBJ2-1; the D is unclear. Trimming cost V 2 bases and J 5 bases, with 7 bases left between them. The CDR3 totals 13 residues. Germline lookup yields CDR1 KGHSH and CDR2 LQKENI.

This clone was counted a single time. V and J are TRBV7-6 and TRBJ2-1; TRBD1 is a possible D gene (5 bases). Germline CDR1 and CDR2: SGHVS and FNYEAQ. The CDR3 runs to 14 residues. Trimming took off 1 base at V and 9 bases at J, with 13 bases between the two ends. The CDR3 DNA is TGTGCCAGCAGCTTAGAAGGGGCCGCTCCTGAGCAGTTCTTC. Protein sequence: CASSLEGAAPEQFF.

Only a few counts were recorded for this clone. The rearrangement uses TRBV18 and TRBJ2-2; no firm D call. The CDR3 contains 14 residues. Between the trimmed V and J ends, which lost 0 bases and 7 bases, there was a span of 9 bases. Germline V gives CDR1 KGHSH, CDR2 LQKENI. The CDR3 DNA follows: TGTGCCAGCTCACCACCGAATTTCGGCGGGGAGCTGTTTTTT. Its translation: CASSPPNFGGELFF.

This clone was found once. The J gene is TRBJ1-4, the V gene TRBV15; perhaps TRBD1 as D (5 bases). CDR3 length equals 15 residues. Germline V gives CDR1 LNHNV, CDR2 YYDKDF (reference sequence). V was trimmed by 0 bases and J by 8 bases, leaving 13 bases between them. CDR3 DNA sequence: TGTGCCACCAGCAGAGAACGGCAGGGAGGGGAAAAACTGTTTTTT. Its protein is CATSRERQGGEKLFF.

V gene TRBV18 combines with J gene TRBJ2-6, with 8 bases fitting TRBD1. The length of the CDR3 is 16 residues. The germline gives CDR1 KGHSH, CDR2 LQKENI. V lost 4 bases to trimming and J lost 3 bases; unmatched junction nucleotides: 5. In nucleotides, the CDR3 is TGTGCCAGCTCACGTACAGGGGGAGGTGGGGCCAACGTCCTGACTTTC. Protein product: CASSRTGGGGANVLTF.

The V gene is TRBV5-1, the J gene TRBJ2-5; D unclear. The V gene lost 2 bases and the J gene lost 4 bases, with 9 bases spanning the gap. Germline loops: CDR1 SGHRS, CDR2 YFSETQ. The CDR3 runs 13 residues. This CDR3 is CASSFDDTETQYF. CDR3 DNA: TGCGCCAGCAGCTTCGACGACACAGAGACCCAGTACTTC.